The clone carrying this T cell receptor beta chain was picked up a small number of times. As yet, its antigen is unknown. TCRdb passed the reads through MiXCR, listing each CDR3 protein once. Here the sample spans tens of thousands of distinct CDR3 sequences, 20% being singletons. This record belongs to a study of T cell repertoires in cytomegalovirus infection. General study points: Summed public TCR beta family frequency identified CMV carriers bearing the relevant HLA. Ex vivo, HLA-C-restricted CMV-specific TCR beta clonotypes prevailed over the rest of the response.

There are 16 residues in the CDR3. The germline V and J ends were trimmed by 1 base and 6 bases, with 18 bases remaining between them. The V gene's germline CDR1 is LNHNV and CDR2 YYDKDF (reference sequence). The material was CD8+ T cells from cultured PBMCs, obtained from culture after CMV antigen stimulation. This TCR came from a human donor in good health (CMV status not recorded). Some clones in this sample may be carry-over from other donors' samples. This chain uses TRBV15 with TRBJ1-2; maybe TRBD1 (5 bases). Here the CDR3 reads CATSRAPLGLRDGYTF. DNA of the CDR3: TGTGCCACCAGCAGAGCCCCCCTGGGACTGAGGGATGGCTACACCTTC.